The subject of this entry is one T cell receptor beta chain. Antigen unknown. Every patient underwent thyroid surgery untreated. TCRdb re-analyzed the PCR reads using MiXCR. The profile shows about 21,000 clones, about 11% of them singletons. The data stem from a study of metastatic and nonmetastatic thyroid tumors. Study as a whole: Repertoire comparisons spanned blood and tumor or nodule tissue from malignant and benign thyroid patients. Study-wide points: Malignant tumors reportedly showed significantly higher TCR beta diversity than benign nodules in both blood and tumor.

Specimen: blood. This clonotype was sampled from a female donor with papillary thyroid cancer or a benign thyroid nodule (not recorded which). Some clones in this sample may be carry-over from other donors' samples.

Here the CDR3 reads CASSRTSGVYTDTQYF. The DNA for the CDR3 is TGTGCCAGCAGCCGGACTAGCGGCGTCTACACAGATACGCAGTATTTT. The chain carries TRBV12-3 or TRBV12-4 and TRBJ2-3, with 10 positions matching TRBD2. The CDR3 has 16 residues. V trimming: 6 bases; J trimming: 2 bases; junction bases outside the gene matches: 8.